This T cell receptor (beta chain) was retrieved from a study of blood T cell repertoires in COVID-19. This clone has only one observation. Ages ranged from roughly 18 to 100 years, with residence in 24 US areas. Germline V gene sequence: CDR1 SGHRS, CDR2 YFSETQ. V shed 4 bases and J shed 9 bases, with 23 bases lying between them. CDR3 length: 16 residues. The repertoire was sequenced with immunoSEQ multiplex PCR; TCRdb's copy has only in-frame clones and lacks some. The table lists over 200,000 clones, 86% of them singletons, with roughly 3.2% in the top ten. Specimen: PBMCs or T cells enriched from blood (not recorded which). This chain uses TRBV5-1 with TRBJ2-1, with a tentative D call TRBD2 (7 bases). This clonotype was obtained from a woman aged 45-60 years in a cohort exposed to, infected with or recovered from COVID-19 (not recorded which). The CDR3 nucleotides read TGCGCCAGCAGCCGAATTGCGGGGGCCCTCACCAGTGAGCAGTTCTTC. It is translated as CASSRIAGALTSEQFF.